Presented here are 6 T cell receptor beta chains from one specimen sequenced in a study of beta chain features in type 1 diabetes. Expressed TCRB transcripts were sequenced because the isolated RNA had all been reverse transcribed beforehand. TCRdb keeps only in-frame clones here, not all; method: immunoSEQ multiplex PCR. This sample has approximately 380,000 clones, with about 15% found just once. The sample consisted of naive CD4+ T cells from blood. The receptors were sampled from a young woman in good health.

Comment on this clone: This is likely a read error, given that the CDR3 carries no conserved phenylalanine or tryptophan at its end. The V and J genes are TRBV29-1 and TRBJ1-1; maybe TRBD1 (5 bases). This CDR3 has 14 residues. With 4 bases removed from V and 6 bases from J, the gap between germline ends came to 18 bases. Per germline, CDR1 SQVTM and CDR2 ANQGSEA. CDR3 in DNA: TGCAGCGTTGGCAGGGCTGGTAGCAACGCTGAAGCTTTCTCT. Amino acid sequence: CSVGRAGSNAEAFS.

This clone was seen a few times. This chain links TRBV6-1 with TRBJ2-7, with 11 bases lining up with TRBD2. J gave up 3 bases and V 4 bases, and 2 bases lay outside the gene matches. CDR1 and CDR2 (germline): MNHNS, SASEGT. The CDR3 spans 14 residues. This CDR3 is CASSGTSGSYEQYF. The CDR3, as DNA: TGTGCCAGCAGTGGAACTAGCGGGAGCTACGAGCAGTACTTC.

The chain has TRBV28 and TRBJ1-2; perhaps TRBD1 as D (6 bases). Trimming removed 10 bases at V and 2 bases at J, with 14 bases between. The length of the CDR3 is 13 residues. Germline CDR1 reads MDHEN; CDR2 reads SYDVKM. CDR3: CATNPGQNYGYTF. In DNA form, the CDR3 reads TGTGCCACAAATCCAGGACAGAACTATGGCTACACCTTC.

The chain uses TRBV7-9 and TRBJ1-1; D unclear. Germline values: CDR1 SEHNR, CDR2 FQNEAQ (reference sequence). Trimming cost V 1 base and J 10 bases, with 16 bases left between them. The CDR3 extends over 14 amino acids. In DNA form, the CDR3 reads TGTGCCAGCAGCTTAGATGATGCCGGGATGAGAGCTTTCTTT. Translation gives CASSLDDAGMRAFF.

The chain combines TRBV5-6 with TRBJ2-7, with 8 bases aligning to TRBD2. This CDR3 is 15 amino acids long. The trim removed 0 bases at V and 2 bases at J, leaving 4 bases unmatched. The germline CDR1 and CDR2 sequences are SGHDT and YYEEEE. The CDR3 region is CASSLGLAPPYEQYF. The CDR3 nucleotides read TGTGCCAGCAGCTTGGGACTAGCGCCCCCCTACGAGCAGTACTTC.

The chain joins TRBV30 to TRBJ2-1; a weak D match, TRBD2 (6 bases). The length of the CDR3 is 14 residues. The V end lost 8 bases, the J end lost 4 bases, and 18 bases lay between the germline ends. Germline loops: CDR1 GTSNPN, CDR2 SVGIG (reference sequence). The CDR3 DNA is TGTGCCGGCCGACGGACTATCACTTACAATGAGCAGTTCTTC. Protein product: CAGRRTITYNEQFF. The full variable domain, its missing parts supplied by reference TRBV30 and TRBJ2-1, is SQTIHQWPATLVQPVGSPLSLECTVEGTSNPNLYWYRQAAGRGLQLLFYSVGIGQISSEVPQNLSASRPQDRQFILSSKKLLLSDSGFYLCAGRRTITYNEQFFGPGTRLTVL.